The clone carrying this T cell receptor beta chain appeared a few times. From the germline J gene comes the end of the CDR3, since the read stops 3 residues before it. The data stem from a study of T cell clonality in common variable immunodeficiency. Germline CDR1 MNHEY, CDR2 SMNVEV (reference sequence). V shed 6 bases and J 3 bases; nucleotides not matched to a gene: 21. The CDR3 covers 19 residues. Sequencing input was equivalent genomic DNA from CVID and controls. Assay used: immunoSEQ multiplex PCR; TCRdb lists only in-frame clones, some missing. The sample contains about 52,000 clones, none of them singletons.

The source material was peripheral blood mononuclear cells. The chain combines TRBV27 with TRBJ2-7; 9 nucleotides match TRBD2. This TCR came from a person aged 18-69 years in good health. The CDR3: CASRTPSGSERGVFYEQYF. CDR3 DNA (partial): TGTGCCAGCAGAACCCCCTCCGGGTCCGAGCGGGGGGTTTTCTACGAG.